The subject of this entry is one TCR beta chain. Its target is not known. CDR1 is MDHEN, CDR2 SYDVKM, per germline. Trimming took 5 bases from V and 12 from J, leaving 14 bases between them. The CDR3 consists of 11 residues. 60 Vbeta and 13 Jbeta primers were used in PCR. TCRdb's copy holds only in-frame clones and misses some; the assay was immunoSEQ multiplex PCR. The data include around 70,000 clones; the top ten clones carry about 4%. These data come from a study of cytomegalovirus exposure and HLA in healthy donors. Overall study results and limits: About 87% or about 30% of the time was how often most TCR beta V segments were productive, according to an earlier analysis. Per published reports, the classifier diagnosed cytomegalovirus status with high specificity and sensitivity. For most TCR sequences rarity was the rule, although some public TCRs occurred in many donors. Several top significant clusters appeared, in a later analysis, to be linked to common viral pathogens.

The sequencing sample was made of PBMCs. This clonotype was obtained from a female donor in good health and CMV-seropositive. The chain employs TRBV28 and TRBJ2-7; D is uncertain. In DNA form, the CDR3 reads TGTGCCAGCAGTACCCCCCTATGTGGGTACTTC. It specifies CASSTPLCGYF.